This T cell receptor (beta chain) was sequenced in a study of blood T cell repertoires in COVID-19. Study-wide context: T cells, B-cell-depleted T cells, or PBMCs provided the cDNA or gDNA that served as material.

TCRdb's copy holds only in-frame clones and misses some; the assay was immunoSEQ multiplex PCR. This sample has about 190,000 clones, with about four fifths found just once. From germline, CDR1 is LNHDA and CDR2 SQIVND (reference sequence). The J segment lost 7 bases and the V segment lost 3 bases, leaving 9 bases of the junction unmatched. This CDR3 has 15 amino acids. This chain links TRBV19 with TRBJ1-5, with TRBD1 identical over 7 bases. What was sequenced was PBMCs or T cells enriched from blood (not recorded which). The clonotype originates from a woman between 25 and 40 years old who had recovered from COVID-19. The CDR3 loop reads CASSMGSTGRQPQHF. DNA of the CDR3: TGTGCCAGTAGTATGGGGTCGACAGGGCGGCAGCCCCAGCATTTT.